The source of this T cell receptor (beta chain) is a study of CD8+CD57+ T cells in acquired aplastic anemia. There are 16 residues in the CDR3. Germline values: CDR1 SGHTA, CDR2 FQGTGA. V shed 5 bases and J shed 3 bases, with 17 bases lying between them. Patients included in sequencing had previously demonstrated CD8+CD57+ cell expansion by flow cytometry. Profiling of TCR beta VDJ combinations and CDR3 sequences used genomic DNA as template. MiXCR, applied by TCRdb to the reads, yields one record per CDR3 protein. The table has 150,000 to 200,000 distinct CDR3 sequences, roughly 48% seen once. This TCR was recovered from a human donor with aplastic anemia. The chain recombines TRBV7-3 with TRBJ1-3; perhaps TRBD1 as D (5 bases). Sequenced material: sorted CD4+, CD8+, or CD8+CD57+ T cells (not recorded which) from PBMCs. For the CDR3, the DNA is TGTGCCAGCAGCACCGGGACCGGGGGTGGTGGAAACACCATATATTTT. Residues: CASSTGTGGGGNTIYF. The full variable domain, completed using reference TRBV7-3 and TRBJ1-3, is GAGVSQTPSNKVTEKGKYVELRCDPISGHTALYWYRQSLGQGPEFLIYFQGTGAADDSGLPNDRFFAVRPEGSVSTLKIQRTERGDSAVYLCASSTGTGGGGNTIYFGEGSWLTVV.